Listed below are T cell receptor beta chains from one sample, sequenced in a study of CD8 T cells in ankylosing spondylitis. TCRdb called the 5' RACE reads again in MiXCR, with one record for every CDR3 protein. The sample has approximately 440,000 distinct CDR3 sequences, about a sixth seen once; the top ten hold about 0.94%. The specimen sequenced was blood, either unsorted or a sorted T cell fraction (not recorded which). These receptor sequences come from a male donor with ankylosing spondylitis. The CDR3 runs from the conserved cysteine through the conserved F or W. A D gene is named only where the DNA matches it firmly. Size values are once, few and many counts, or a class for expanded clones, and some rows have none.

v_call	j_call	clone_size	d_call	cdr3_aa	cdr3_nt
TRBV18	TRBJ2-7	-	-	CASSPQNSDYEQYF	TGTGCCAGCTCACCACAAAACAGCGACTACGAGCAGTACTTC
TRBV20-1	TRBJ2-7	few	TRBD2	CSAAPGLAGAYEQYF	TGCAGTGCCGCACCAGGACTAGCGGGAGCTTACGAGCAGTACTTC
TRBV20-1	TRBJ2-7	-	-	CSARVAALPLEQYF	TGCAGTGCTAGAGTTGCAGCCCTTCCCCTCGAGCAGTACTTC
TRBV7-9	TRBJ2-7	few	TRBD1	CASSSRDSIYEQYF	TGTGCCAGCAGCTCCCGGGACAGCATCTACGAGCAGTACTTC
TRBV20-1	TRBJ2-3	many	-	CSARDPRAPPSTDTQYF	TGCAGTGCTAGAGATCCCCGGGCCCCTCCTAGCACAGATACGCAGTATTTT
TRBV9	TRBJ1-5	few	TRBD1	CASSARDRPNQPQHF	TGTGCCAGCAGCGCCCGGGACAGACCCAATCAGCCCCAGCATTTT
TRBV21-1	TRBJ1-2	few	-	CASSKEAGDHYGYTF	TGTGCCAGCAGCAAAGAGGCAGGGGACCACTATGGCTACACCTTC
TRBV28	TRBJ2-7	-	-	CASSTPGSGPRGEQYF	TGTGCCAGCAGTACCCCCGGGAGCGGTCCCCGGGGAGAGCAGTACTTC
TRBV28	TRBJ1-1	-	-	CASSLHKGVTEAFF	TGTGCCAGCAGTTTACACAAGGGGGTCACTGAAGCTTTCTTT
TRBV20-1	TRBJ1-6	-	-	CSARAGAYNSPLHF	TGCAGTGCTAGGGCGGGGGCGTATAATTCACCCCTCCACTTT
TRBV2	TRBJ2-3	-	-	CASSATPTSTDTQYF	TGTGCCAGCAGTGCGACACCGACTAGCACAGATACGCAGTATTTT
TRBV24-1	TRBJ2-1	-	TRBD2	CATSEPASGSHEQFF	TGTGCCACCAGTGAGCCGGCTAGCGGGAGTCATGAGCAGTTCTTC
TRBV4-1	TRBJ1-1	few	-	CASSQETRLRTEAFF	TGCGCCAGCAGCCAAGAGACTCGTCTCCGCACTGAAGCTTTCTTT